Listed below are T cell receptor beta chains from one sample, sequenced in a study of metastatic and nonmetastatic thyroid tumors. With MiXCR, TCRdb called clones anew from the PCR reads. The table lists approximately 17,000 clones, under 35% of them singletons. Source material: adjacent normal tissue. Receptor source: a female donor with papillary thyroid cancer or a benign thyroid nodule (not recorded which). Some clones in this sample may be carry-over from other donors' samples. CDR3s include the opening cysteine and the closing phenylalanine or tryptophan. Each record gives: clone size, J gene, V gene, D gene, CDR3 DNA, CDR3 protein. A D gene is named only where the DNA matches it firmly. The listing skips clone size in some rows; elsewhere it reads once, few, many or a size class.

few,TRBJ2-1,TRBV5-1,.,TGCGCCAGCAGCTTCCGGGACAATTACAATGAGCAGTTCTTC,CASSFRDNYNEQFF
.,TRBJ2-7,TRBV28,.,TGTGCCAGCAGGGACACCTTGATATCCTACGAGCAGTACTTC,CASRDTLISYEQYF
few,TRBJ1-1,TRBV30,.,TGTGCCCAGCAGGAGAACACTGAAGCTTTCTTT,CAQQENTEAFF
.,TRBJ2-7,TRBV7-2,TRBD1,TGTGCCAGCAGCCTAGGGGGGACAGGGTTACAAGAGCAGTACTTC,CASSLGGTGLQEQYF
.,TRBJ2-7,TRBV7-9,TRBD2,TGTGCCAGCAGCTCTAGACTAGCGGGATGGGACGAGCAGTACTTC,CASSSRLAGWDEQYF
many,TRBJ1-5,TRBV27,TRBD1,TGTGCCAGCAGCCCGGGACAGCAGGATCAGCCCCAGCATTTT,CASSPGQQDQPQHF
.,TRBJ1-2,TRBV11-2,.,TGTGCCAGCAGCTTAGACTACAGGGAGGGTGGCTACACCTTC,CASSLDYREGGYTF
.,TRBJ1-1,TRBV30,.,TGTGCCTGGAGTGTACTTGGCACTGAAGCTTTCTTT,CAWSVLGTEAFF
few,TRBJ2-5,TRBV5-1,.,TGCGCCAGCAGCTTTATCGCTCAGGTGGGAGAGACCCAGTACTTC,CASSFIAQVGETQYF
.,TRBJ1-2,TRBV7-8,TRBD1,TGTGCCAGCAGCCCGGACAGGAACTATGGCTACACCTTC,CASSPDRNYGYTF
few,TRBJ1-2,TRBV24-1,.,TGTGCCACCAGTGATTCCCACCCCGGGGAGGGCCGCGGCTACACCTTC,CATSDSHPGEGRGYTF
.,TRBJ1-5,TRBV20-1,TRBD1,TGCAGTGCTAGCGACAGGGAAGTAGATCAGCCCCAGCATTTT,CSASDREVDQPQHF
medium-sized,TRBJ1-2,TRBV19,TRBD1,TGTGCCAGTAGTCGGGTAGGGGACAGGACTGGCTACACCTTC,CASSRVGDRTGYTF
many,TRBJ2-7,TRBV18,TRBD2,TGTGCCAGCTCACTCAAAGGGGGGTCGGGACTAGCGGGACCTACCTACGAGCAGTACTTC,CASSLKGGSGLAGPTYEQYF
.,TRBJ1-1,TRBV16,.,TGTGCCAGCAGCCCGACACCCCGTGGCAGCGAAGCTTTCTTT,CASSPTPRGSEAFF
.,TRBJ1-6,TRBV11-2,.,TGTGCCAGCAGCTTGAGAGACGACAGTTTAATGTTCCGAAATTCACCCCTCCACTTT,CASSLRDDSLMFRNSPLHF
few,TRBJ2-1,TRBV15,.,TGTGCCACCAGCGATCCACGGACTGGCGGGACCTACAACGAGCAGTTCTTC,CATSDPRTGGTYNEQFF